The present entry profiles one T cell receptor beta chain with its context. What it binds is unknown. The PCR used 60 Vbeta and 13 Jbeta primers. In the study's own analysis: Around 76 million unique TCR beta chains, some 9.9 million shared, were counted in a later analysis. The repertoire was sequenced with immunoSEQ multiplex PCR; TCRdb's copy has only in-frame clones and lacks some. The V and J calls and clone size were taken over from that table, and D and trimming were inferred from the DNA. Here the sample spans 95,000 to 110,000 clones, under 80% being singletons. The sample belongs to a study of cytomegalovirus exposure and HLA in healthy donors. Points from the study as a whole: The analysis excluded some indistinguishable V segments, including TRBV6-2 and TRBV6-3. The investigators catalogued 150 or so TCR beta chains as cytomegalovirus-associated. Productive status was seen about 90% or about 30% of the time for most TCR beta V segments in an earlier analysis.

The germline V gene encodes CDR1 WNHNN and CDR2 SYGVQD (reference sequence). V was clipped by 0 bases and J by 11 bases; unmatched bases: 11. The CDR3 sequence is 15 residues long. This receptor was identified in a woman aged 40 to 50 in good health and CMV-seropositive. The V call is TRBV10-1, the J call TRBJ1-1, with 8 bases lining up with TRBD1. Input material: PBMCs. CDR3 region: CASSESRGGQGEAFF. The CDR3 DNA sequence: TGCGCCAGCAGTGAGTCGAGGGGCGGACAGGGCGAGGCTTTCTTT.